These T cell receptor beta chains were read from a single sample in a study of blood T cell repertoires in COVID-19. Profiled with immunoSEQ multiplex PCR; TCRdb holds only in-frame clones, not every one. The table includes under 75,000 clones, around 93% detected once. Material for sequencing was peripheral blood. Receptors originate from a man in his fifties with active COVID-19. Both conserved end residues are part of each CDR3. A D gene is named only where the DNA matches it firmly. Rows give clone size only sometimes, using once, few, many, or a class for an expanded clone.

d_call	j_call	clone_size	v_call	cdr3_aa	cdr3_nt
.	TRBJ2-1	.	TRBV11-3	CASSWEIGGEQFF	TGTGCCAGCAGCTGGGAGATTGGAGGTGAGCAGTTCTTC
.	TRBJ2-7	.	TRBV5-8	CASSFLRYEQYF	TGTGCCAGCAGCTTCCTAAGATACGAGCAGTACTTC
.	TRBJ2-3	few	TRBV5-4	CASSLAGIDTQYF	TGTGCCAGCAGCTTGGCGGGAATAGATACGCAGTATTTT
.	TRBJ1-2	.	TRBV4-3	CASSQDKLGGYYGYTF	TGCGCCAGCAGCCAGGATAAGTTGGGGGGATACTATGGCTACACCTTC
.	TRBJ1-5	.	TRBV10-3	CAIRQGRTQPQHF	TGTGCCATCCGGCAGGGTCGGACTCAGCCCCAGCATTTT
.	TRBJ2-6	once	TRBV15	CATSRGSARAGAGANVLTF	TGTGCCACCAGCAGAGGTTCCGCCAGGGCAGGGGCCGGGGCCAACGTCCTGACTTTC
.	TRBJ2-7	.	TRBV25-1	CASSPLPAGGPEQYF	TGTGCCAGCAGCCCCCTCCCGGCGGGTGGTCCCGAGCAGTACTTC
TRBD1	TRBJ1-5	.	TRBV6-6	CASSENGQGDNQPQHF	TGTGCCAGCAGCGAGAACGGACAGGGGGACAATCAGCCCCAGCATTTT
.	TRBJ2-1	once	TRBV5-1	CASSLGRGDPGEQFF	TGCGCCAGCAGCTTGGGGCGGGGAGACCCCGGGGAGCAGTTCTTC
TRBD1	TRBJ1-1	.	TRBV6-2/TRBV6-3	CASSYSLAGQLMNTEAFF	TGTGCCAGCAGTTACTCCCTAGCGGGACAGCTCATGAACACTGAAGCTTTCTTT
TRBD1	TRBJ1-1	.	TRBV9	CASSALPTGAEAFF	TGTGCCAGCAGCGCACTCCCCACAGGGGCTGAAGCTTTCTTT
.	TRBJ1-2	.	TRBV14	CASSPHGAAYGYTF	TGTGCCAGCAGCCCCCATGGGGCAGCCTATGGCTACACCTTC
.	TRBJ2-7	.	TRBV28	CASSFGGLAYEQYF	TGTGCCAGCAGCTTCGGAGGGCTAGCCTACGAGCAGTACTTC
TRBD2	TRBJ2-2	.	TRBV7-7	CASSLGLAGFGGELFF	TGTGCCAGCAGCTTAGGTCTAGCGGGATTCGGCGGGGAGCTGTTTTTT
TRBD2	TRBJ2-1	.	TRBV3-1/TRBV3-2	CASSQDGLAGGFRFF	TGTGCCAGCAGCCAAGACGGACTAGCGGGAGGATTCCGGTTCTTC
.	TRBJ2-7	.	TRBV6-5	CASFMEYEQYF	TGTGCCAGCTTCATGGAGTACGAGCAGTACTTC
TRBD1	TRBJ1-4	.	TRBV5-5	CASSAVDRGNEKLFF	TGTGCCAGCAGCGCTGTCGACAGGGGTAATGAAAAACTGTTTTTT
.	TRBJ2-2	.	TRBV27	CASSPFGGDTGELFF	TGTGCCAGCAGTCCCTTTGGCGGGGACACCGGGGAGCTGTTTTTT
.	TRBJ2-7	few	TRBV7-8	CASSLGTIPRYEQYF	TGTGCCAGCAGCTTAGGGACTATCCCCAGGTACGAGCAGTACTTC
.	TRBJ1-4	.	TRBV20-1	CSASFGRMERLFF	TGCAGTGCTAGTTTCGGTAGGATGGAGCGGCTGTTTTTT
TRBD2	TRBJ2-1	.	TRBV5-1	CASSLEGAGAAKVNNEQFF	TGCGCCAGCAGCTTGGAAGGAGCGGGGGCGGCCAAGGTTAACAATGAGCAGTTCTTC
.	TRBJ2-7	.	TRBV6-5	CASSLTGSSYEQYF	TGTGCCAGCAGTTTAACAGGGAGCTCCTACGAGCAGTACTTC
.	TRBJ1-3	few	TRBV12-3/TRBV12-4	CASSLPGGNTIYF	TGTGCCAGCAGTTTACCAGGGGGAAACACCATATATTTT
.	TRBJ1-5	.	TRBV28	CASSYPGNQPQHF	TGTGCCAGCAGTTACCCAGGGAATCAGCCCCAGCATTTT
.	TRBJ1-5	.	TRBV10-3	CAISDHSAGRSNQPQHF	TGTGCCATCAGTGACCACTCCGCGGGGAGGAGCAATCAGCCCCAGCATTTT
TRBD1	TRBJ2-3	.	TRBV27	CASSRKGALSDTQYF	TGTGCCAGCAGTCGGAAGGGGGCGTTATCAGATACGCAGTATTTT
TRBD2	TRBJ2-1	few	TRBV9	CASSVYLAGRNEQFF	TGTGCCAGCAGCGTATATCTAGCGGGGCGCAATGAGCAGTTCTTC
.	TRBJ2-7	.	TRBV7-9	CASSLAGEETYEQYF	TGTGCCAGCAGCTTAGCCGGGGAGGAAACCTACGAGCAGTACTTC
.	TRBJ2-7	.	TRBV10-3	CATLTAKYEQYF	TGTGCCACCCTGACAGCAAAGTACGAGCAGTACTTC
.	TRBJ2-3	.	TRBV5-4	CASSLAETDTQYF	TGTGCCAGCAGCTTGGCCGAGACAGATACGCAGTATTTT
.	TRBJ2-7	.	TRBV28	CASNWGGYDEQYF	TGTGCCAGCAACTGGGGGGGCTACGACGAGCAGTACTTC
TRBD1	TRBJ2-7	.	TRBV29-1	CSVGRQGHEQYF	TGCAGCGTTGGTCGACAGGGCCACGAGCAGTACTTC
TRBD1	TRBJ2-7	.	TRBV7-7	CASSLVGQGASYEQYF	TGTGCTAGCAGCTTGGTCGGACAGGGGGCGTCCTACGAGCAGTACTTC
.	TRBJ2-7	.	TRBV20-1	CSASGEDMQYF	TGCAGTGCTAGTGGGGAGGATATGCAGTACTTC
.	TRBJ1-2	.	TRBV6-1	CASTFAGTPSGGYTF	TGTGCCAGTACTTTCGCCGGGACTCCCAGTGGTGGCTACACCTTC
.	TRBJ1-2	.	TRBV14	CASSSLGGGSGGYTF	TGTGCCAGCAGCTCCCTTGGAGGAGGTTCCGGAGGCTACACCTTC
.	TRBJ2-3	.	TRBV24-1	CATKGGPSTDTQYF	TGTGCCACCAAAGGGGGACCTAGCACAGATACGCAGTATTTT
TRBD2	TRBJ2-1	.	TRBV18	CASSPRLAGNEQFF	TGTGCCAGCTCACCAAGACTAGCGGGCAATGAGCAGTTCTTC
.	TRBJ1-4	.	TRBV19	CASSTVGGMVVTNEKLFF	TGTGCCAGTAGTACCGTCGGAGGGATGGTGGTAACTAATGAAAAACTGTTTTTT
TRBD2	TRBJ2-1	.	TRBV12-5	CASGLVFQRGGHEQFF	TGTGCTAGTGGTTTGGTATTCCAGCGGGGGGGGCATGAGCAGTTCTTC
TRBD2	TRBJ2-3	.	TRBV7-2	CASSSGGGPDTQYF	TGTGCCAGCAGCTCTGGGGGAGGGCCAGATACGCAGTATTTT
TRBD2	TRBJ2-5	.	TRBV29-1	CSVDGGAFLSQYF	TGCAGCGTTGACGGGGGGGCCTTTCTGTCCCAGTACTTC
.	TRBJ1-5	once	TRBV6-6	CASIPRQNSNQPQHF	TGTGCCAGCATACCACGACAGAATAGCAATCAGCCCCAGCATTTT
.	TRBJ2-1	once	TRBV11-3	CASSRNSDWSYNEQFF	TGTGCCAGCAGCCGCAACTCGGACTGGTCCTACAATGAGCAGTTCTTC